The clone carrying this T cell receptor beta chain was seen a few times. Its antigen is not identified. The table came from immunoSEQ multiplex PCR; TCRdb's copy has only in-frame clones and leaves some out. The sample gives about 38,000 clones, 70% to 80% of which show up once; approximately 0.5% is in the top ten. The germline V gene encodes CDR1 SGHTA and CDR2 FQGNSA. CDR3 length: 15 residues. V dropped 5 bases and J dropped 9; count of bases not matched to a gene: 11. This sample stems from a study of STAT5B mutations in CD4+ large granular lymphocyte leukemia. On the study more broadly: Among healthy controls, a particular HLA allele went with more CDR3 'QG' motifs. The study, taken as a whole, reports: CD4-sorted patient repertoires seemed more clonal than healthy CD4+ repertoires. Main leukemic clonotypes were patient-specific, but 20% to 25% appeared at low frequency elsewhere. Compared with healthy controls (2/35), patient top clones favored TRBV06 (8/27).

The source is a human donor in good health. The chain joins TRBV7-2 to TRBJ2-7; TRBD1 matches 12 bases. Source material: CD4+ T cells from blood buffy coats. The CDR3 DNA is TGTGCCAGCAGCGCTGGGACAGGGGGCGCCGATGGGCAGTACTTC. Its protein is CASSAGTGGADGQYF.